This T cell receptor (beta chain) originates from a study of graft-versus-host responses after intestinal transplantation. This clone came up once. Only in-frame clones appear in the TCRdb table, and some are missing; sequencing was by immunoSEQ multiplex PCR. The repertoire includes approximately 74,000 clones, roughly 90% of them detected once, and 0.55% to 0.75% sits in the top ten. The CDR3 is made up of 15 amino acids. Looked up from germline, CDR1 is MNHEY and CDR2 is SVGAGI. Trimming left V 6 bases short and J 0 bases short, with 14 bases between. Sequencing used PBMCs, obtained 98 days after intestinal transplantation. The V and J genes are TRBV6-5 and TRBJ2-5; either TRBD1 or TRBD2 may supply D (5 bases each). The source of this sequence is a human patient who received an intestinal transplant, so some T cells may come from the graft donor. CDR3 nucleotides: TGTGCCAGCAGCGCGTTGGGGACGGACCAAGAGACCCAGTACTTC. Translated, it gives CASSALGTDQETQYF.